The source of this T cell receptor beta chain is a study of cytomegalovirus exposure and HLA in healthy donors. Both 60 Vbeta primers and 13 Jbeta primers went into the PCR. Measured with immunoSEQ multiplex PCR; TCRdb has only the in-frame clones, and not every one. The table lists some 200,000 clones, roughly 80% of them singletons. Details on this clone: Its matching antigen is unknown.

Findings and limits, study-wide: Later analysis indicated greater clonal expansion among HLA-associated TCR beta chains than among equally common other chains.

V was pared by 5 bases and J by 2 bases, with 7 bases of the junction left unmatched. This CDR3 comprises 17 residues. Germline V gene sequence: CDR1 SGHDT, CDR2 YYEEEE. This clonotype was sampled from a woman in her 50s in good health and CMV-seropositive. The specimen sequenced was PBMCs. The genes are TRBV5-6 and TRBJ2-6, with TRBD1 matching over 10 bases. The CDR3 region is CASSPYGTGAGANVLTF. DNA of the CDR3: TGTGCCAGCAGTCCATACGGGACAGGGGCTGGGGCCAACGTCCTGACTTTC.